This TCR beta chain is drawn from a study of T cells after yellow fever vaccination. Study outcomes and limitations: Most clones from primary vaccination were detected again post-booster (roughly 96% CD4, 88% CD8). Shared CD4/CD8 clonotypes were a small share, likely from convergent recombination. Abundant clonotypes from the bulk population could have been carried over as contaminants into FACS-sorted repertoires.

CDR3 length: 13 residues. Germline loops: CDR1 MDHEN, CDR2 SYDVKM. Trimming shortened V by 6 bases and J by 2 bases, and 10 bases separated the two germline ends. Only a few counts were recorded for this clonotype. Its specificity is unknown. A 5'RACE template-switching step, the method used to make TCR cDNA, added a universal primer site and UMIs. TCRdb itself ran the 5' RACE reads through MiXCR, one entry per CDR3 protein. The sample records approximately 350,000 distinct CDR3 sequences, roughly 10% being singletons. This TCR was sampled from a young man who received the YFV17D yellow fever vaccine. The material sequenced was PBMCs, taken on the day of the first yellow fever vaccination. The chain carries TRBV28 and TRBJ1-2; possibly TRBD1 for D (5 bases). CDR3 loop: CASRQVGNYGYTF. The CDR3 coding sequence is TGTGCCAGCAGACAGGTGGGAAACTATGGCTACACCTTC.